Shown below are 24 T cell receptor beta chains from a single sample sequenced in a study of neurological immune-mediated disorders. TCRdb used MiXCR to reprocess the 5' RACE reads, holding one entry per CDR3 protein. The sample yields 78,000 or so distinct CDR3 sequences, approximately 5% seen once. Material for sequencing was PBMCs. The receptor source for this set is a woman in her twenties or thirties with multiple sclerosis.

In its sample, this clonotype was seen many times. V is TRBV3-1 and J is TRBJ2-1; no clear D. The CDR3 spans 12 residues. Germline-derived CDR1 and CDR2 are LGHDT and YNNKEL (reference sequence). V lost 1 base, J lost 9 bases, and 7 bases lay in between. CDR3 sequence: CASSQGDGEQFF. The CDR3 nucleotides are TGTGCCAGCAGCCAAGGTGACGGTGAGCAGTTCTTC.

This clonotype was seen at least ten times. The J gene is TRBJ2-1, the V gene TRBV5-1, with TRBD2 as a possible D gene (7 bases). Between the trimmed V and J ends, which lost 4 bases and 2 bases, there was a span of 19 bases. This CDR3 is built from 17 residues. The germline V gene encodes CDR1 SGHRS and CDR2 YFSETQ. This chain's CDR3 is CASSRLSGEGPYNEQFF. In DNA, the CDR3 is TGCGCCAGCAGCAGGTTATCAGGGGAGGGACCCTACAATGAGCAGTTCTTC.

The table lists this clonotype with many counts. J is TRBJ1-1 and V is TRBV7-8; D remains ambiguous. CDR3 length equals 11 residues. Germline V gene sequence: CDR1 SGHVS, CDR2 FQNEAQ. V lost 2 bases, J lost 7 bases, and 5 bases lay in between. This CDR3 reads CASSLMSEAFF. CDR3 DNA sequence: TGTGCCAGCAGCTTAATGAGTGAAGCTTTCTTT.

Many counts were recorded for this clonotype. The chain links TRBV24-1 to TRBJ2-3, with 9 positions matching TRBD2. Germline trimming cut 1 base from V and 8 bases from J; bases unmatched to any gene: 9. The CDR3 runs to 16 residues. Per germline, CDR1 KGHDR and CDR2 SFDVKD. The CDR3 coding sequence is TGTGCCACCAGTGATTTAGGCCTAGCGGGGCCAGGTACGCAGTATTTT. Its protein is CATSDLGLAGPGTQYF.

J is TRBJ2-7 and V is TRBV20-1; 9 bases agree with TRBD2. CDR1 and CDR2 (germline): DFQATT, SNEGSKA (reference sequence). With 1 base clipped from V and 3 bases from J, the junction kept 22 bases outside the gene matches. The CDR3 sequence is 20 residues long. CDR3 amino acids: CSARALTGGGARSVVYEQYF. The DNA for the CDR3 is TGCAGTGCTAGAGCGCTTACGGGCGGGGGGGCGCGTTCCGTAGTCTACGAGCAGTACTTC.

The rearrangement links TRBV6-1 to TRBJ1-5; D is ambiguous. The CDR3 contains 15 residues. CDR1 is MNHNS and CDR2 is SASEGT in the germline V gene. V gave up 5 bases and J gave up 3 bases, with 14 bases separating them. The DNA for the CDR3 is TGTGCCAGCAGTCTGGCTATAGCTCACAATCAGCCCCAGCATTTT. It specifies CASSLAIAHNQPQHF.

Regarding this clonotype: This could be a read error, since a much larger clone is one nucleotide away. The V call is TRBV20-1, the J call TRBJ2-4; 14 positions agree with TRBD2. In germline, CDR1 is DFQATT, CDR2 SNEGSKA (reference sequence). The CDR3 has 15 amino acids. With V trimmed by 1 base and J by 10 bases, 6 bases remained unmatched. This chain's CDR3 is CSARGLAGGPEIQYF. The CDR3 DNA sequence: TGCAGTGCTAGAGGACTAGCGGGAGGGCCGGAAATTCAGTACTTC.

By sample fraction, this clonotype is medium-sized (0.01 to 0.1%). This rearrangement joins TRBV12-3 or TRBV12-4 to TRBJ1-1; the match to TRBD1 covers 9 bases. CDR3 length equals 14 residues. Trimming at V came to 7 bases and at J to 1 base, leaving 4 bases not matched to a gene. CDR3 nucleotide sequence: TGTGCCAGCAAGCCGACAGGGGGGAACACTGAAGCTTTCTTT. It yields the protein CASKPTGGNTEAFF.

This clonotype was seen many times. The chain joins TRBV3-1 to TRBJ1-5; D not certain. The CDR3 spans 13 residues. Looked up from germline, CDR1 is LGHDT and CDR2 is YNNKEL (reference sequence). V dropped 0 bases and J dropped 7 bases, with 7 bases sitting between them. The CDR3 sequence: CASSQDVAQPQHF. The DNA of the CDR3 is TGTGCCAGCAGCCAAGATGTCGCACAGCCCCAGCATTTT.

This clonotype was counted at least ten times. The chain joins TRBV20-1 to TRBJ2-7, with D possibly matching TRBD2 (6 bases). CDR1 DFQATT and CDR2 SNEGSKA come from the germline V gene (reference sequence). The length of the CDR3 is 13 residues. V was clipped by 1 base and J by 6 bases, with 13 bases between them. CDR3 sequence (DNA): TGCAGTGCTAGAGCTCAGGGACTCGGCGAGCAGTACTTC. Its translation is CSARAQGLGEQYF.

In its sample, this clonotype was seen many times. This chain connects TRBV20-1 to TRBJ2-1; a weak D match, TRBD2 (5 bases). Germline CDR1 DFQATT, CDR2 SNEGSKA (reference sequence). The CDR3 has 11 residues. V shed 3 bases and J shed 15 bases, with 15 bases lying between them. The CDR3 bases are TGCAGTGCTAGGCCAGGACTGGAGTCGTTCTTC. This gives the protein CSARPGLESFF.

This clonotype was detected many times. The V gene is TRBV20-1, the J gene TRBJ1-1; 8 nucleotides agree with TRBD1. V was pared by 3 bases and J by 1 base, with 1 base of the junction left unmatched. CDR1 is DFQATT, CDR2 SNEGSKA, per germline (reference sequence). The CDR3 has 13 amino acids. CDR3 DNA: TGCAGTGCTAGCGGGACAGGGAACACTGAAGCTTTCTTT. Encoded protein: CSASGTGNTEAFF.

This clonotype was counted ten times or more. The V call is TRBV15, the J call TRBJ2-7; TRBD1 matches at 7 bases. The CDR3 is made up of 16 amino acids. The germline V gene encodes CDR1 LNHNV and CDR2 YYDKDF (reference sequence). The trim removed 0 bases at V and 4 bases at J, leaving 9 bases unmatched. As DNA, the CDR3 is TGTGCCACCAGCAGAGATGGGCGAGGGACAGTATACGAGCAGTACTTC. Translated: CATSRDGRGTVYEQYF. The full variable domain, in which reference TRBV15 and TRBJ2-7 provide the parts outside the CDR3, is DAMVIQNPRYQVTQFGKPVTLSCSQTLNHNVMYWYQQKSSQAPKLLFHYYDKDFNNEADTPDNFQSRRPNTSFCFLDIRSPGLGDTAMYLCATSRDGRGTVYEQYFGPGTRLTVT.

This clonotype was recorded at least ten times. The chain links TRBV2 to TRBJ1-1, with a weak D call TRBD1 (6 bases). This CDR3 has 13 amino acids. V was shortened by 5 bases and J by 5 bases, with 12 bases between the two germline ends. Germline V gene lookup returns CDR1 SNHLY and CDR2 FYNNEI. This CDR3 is CASSYRVGTEAFF. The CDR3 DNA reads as TGTGCCAGCAGTTACAGGGTGGGAACTGAAGCTTTCTTT. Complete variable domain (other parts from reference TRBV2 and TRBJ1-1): EPEVTQTPSHQVTQMGQEVILRCVPISNHLYFYWYRQILGQKVEFLVSFYNNEISEKSEIFDDQFSVERPDGSNFTLKIRSTKLEDSAMYFCASSYRVGTEAFFGQGTRLTVV.

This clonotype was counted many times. The CDR3 region is CASSQEAGGFGDTQYF. The CDR3 DNA follows: TGTGCCAGCAGCCAAGAAGCCGGGGGATTTGGAGATACGCAGTATTTT. This chain links TRBV14 with TRBJ2-3, with a possible D match to TRBD2 (6 bases). This CDR3 region has 16 residues. The germline gives CDR1 SGHDN, CDR2 FVKESK. Trimming took 0 bases from V and 5 from J, leaving 15 bases between them.

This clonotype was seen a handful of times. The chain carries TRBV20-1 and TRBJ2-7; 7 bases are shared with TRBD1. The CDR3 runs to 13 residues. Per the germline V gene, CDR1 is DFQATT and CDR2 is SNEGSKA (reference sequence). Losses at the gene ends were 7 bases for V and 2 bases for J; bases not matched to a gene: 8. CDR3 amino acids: CSVPRTGTYEQYF. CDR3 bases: TGCAGTGTCCCGCGGACAGGTACCTACGAGCAGTACTTC.

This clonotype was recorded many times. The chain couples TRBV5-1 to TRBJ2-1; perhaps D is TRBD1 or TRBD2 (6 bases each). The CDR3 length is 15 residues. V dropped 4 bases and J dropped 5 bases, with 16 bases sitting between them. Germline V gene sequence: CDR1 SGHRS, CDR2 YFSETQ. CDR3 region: CASSRIRGENNEQFF. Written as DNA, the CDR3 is TGCGCCAGCAGCCGTATAAGGGGGGAAAACAATGAGCAGTTCTTC.

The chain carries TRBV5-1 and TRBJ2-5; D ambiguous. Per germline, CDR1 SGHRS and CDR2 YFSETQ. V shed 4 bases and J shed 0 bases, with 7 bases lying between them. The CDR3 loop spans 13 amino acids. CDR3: CASSRSNQETQYF. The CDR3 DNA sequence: TGCGCCAGCAGCCGGAGTAACCAAGAGACCCAGTACTTC.

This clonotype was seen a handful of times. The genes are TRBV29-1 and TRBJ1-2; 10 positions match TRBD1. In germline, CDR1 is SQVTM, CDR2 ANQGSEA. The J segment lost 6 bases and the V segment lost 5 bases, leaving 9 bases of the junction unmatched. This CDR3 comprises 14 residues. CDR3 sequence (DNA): TGCAGCGTTTATGCCGGGACAGGGGACAATGGCTACACCTTC. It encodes CSVYAGTGDNGYTF.

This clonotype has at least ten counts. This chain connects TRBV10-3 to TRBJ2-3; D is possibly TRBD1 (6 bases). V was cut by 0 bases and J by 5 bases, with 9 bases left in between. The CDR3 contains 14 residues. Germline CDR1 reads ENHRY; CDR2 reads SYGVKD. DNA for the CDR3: TGTGCCATCAGTGAGTCTGGACAGCTAGATACGCAGTATTTT. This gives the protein CAISESGQLDTQYF.

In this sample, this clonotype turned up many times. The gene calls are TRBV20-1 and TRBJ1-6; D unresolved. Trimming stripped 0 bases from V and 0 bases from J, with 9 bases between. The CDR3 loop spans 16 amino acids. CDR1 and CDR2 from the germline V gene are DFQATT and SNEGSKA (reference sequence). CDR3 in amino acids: CSARDARSSYNSPLHF. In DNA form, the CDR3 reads TGCAGTGCTAGAGATGCAAGGAGCTCCTATAATTCACCCCTCCACTTT.

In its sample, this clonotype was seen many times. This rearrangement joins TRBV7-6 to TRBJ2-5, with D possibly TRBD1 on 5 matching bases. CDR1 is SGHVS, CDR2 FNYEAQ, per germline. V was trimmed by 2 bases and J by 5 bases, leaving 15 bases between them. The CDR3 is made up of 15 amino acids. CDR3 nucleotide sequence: TGTGCCAGCAGCTTACAAATACCCAAGGGGGAGACCCAGTACTTC. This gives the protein CASSLQIPKGETQYF.

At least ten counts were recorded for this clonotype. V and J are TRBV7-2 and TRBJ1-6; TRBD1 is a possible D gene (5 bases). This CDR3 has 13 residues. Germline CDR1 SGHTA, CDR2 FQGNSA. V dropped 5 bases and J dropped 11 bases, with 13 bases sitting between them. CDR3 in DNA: TGTGCCAGCAGCCGGGACGGCGTCCCACCCCTCCACTTT. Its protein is CASSRDGVPPLHF.

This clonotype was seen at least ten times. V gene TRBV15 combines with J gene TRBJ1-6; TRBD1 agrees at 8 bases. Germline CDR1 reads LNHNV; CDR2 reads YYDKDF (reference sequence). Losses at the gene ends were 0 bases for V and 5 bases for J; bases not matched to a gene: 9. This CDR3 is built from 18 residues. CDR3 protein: CATSRDPRGRAHNSPLHF. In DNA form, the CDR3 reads TGTGCCACCAGCAGAGATCCCAGGGGGCGAGCTCATAATTCACCCCTCCACTTT. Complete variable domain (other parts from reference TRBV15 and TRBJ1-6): DAMVIQNPRYQVTQFGKPVTLSCSQTLNHNVMYWYQQKSSQAPKLLFHYYDKDFNNEADTPDNFQSRRPNTSFCFLDIRSPGLGDTAMYLCATSRDPRGRAHNSPLHFGNGTRLTVT.